This TCR beta chain originates from a study of cytomegalovirus exposure and HLA in healthy donors (dated by TCRdb to about 2017). With regard to the full study: According to a later analysis, one platform produced both the approximately 110 validation repertoires and the 666 repertoires of the first cohort. The aim of the study was to test whether cataloging public T cell receptors could identify signatures of past pathogen exposure. Besides the first cohort of some 670 subjects, a separate validation cohort made up of 120 different subjects was used. To predict cytomegalovirus infection status, the study combined high-throughput TCR immunosequencing, statistical association of individual TCRs with disease status, and machine learning.

Donors formed part of the validation cohort, which comprised 120 or so subjects and was distinct from the first cohort of 666 subjects. Its CDR3 holds 16 amino acids, cysteine through phenylalanine. Just CDR3 DNA is preserved here, 48 bases in frame from base 1. V trim: 5 bases; J trim: 2 bases; unmatched bases: 10. CDR1 and CDR2 are drawn from the germline V gene (reference sequence): SEHNR, FQNEAQ. About this clone: No cognate antigen has been identified for it. No much larger clonotype is one base removed from it; base qualities were not supplied.

The method behind the library was the immunoSEQ multiplex PCR assay. The authors processed their data as follows. A statistical classification framework was built to diagnose cytomegalovirus status from the catalog of TCR beta chain sequences. TCRdb mirrors the immuneACCESS table, restricted to in-frame sequences. Some clones are absent from its copies; in checked studies, under half trace to an unresolved V gene, and the reason for the others is unknown. V, J and clone size derive from that table, while D and trimming were established from the DNA sequence. In this sample the table shows some 140,000 clones, 75% to 90% of which occur a single time. The leading ten clones occupy 20% to 25% of the sample. Overall study outcomes, separate from this receptor: A few of the identified cytomegalovirus-associated TCR beta chains were confirmed in vitro to be specific for cytomegalovirus antigens. Most TCR sequences were observed very rarely across donors, whereas some public TCRs were present in many individuals. Cytomegalovirus status was reported to be diagnosed by the classifier with high specificity and sensitivity in both the original and validation cohorts. The authors suggested that the approach could potentially be generalized to other disease states and immunological phenotypes. A later analysis found that TCRs clustered in the first cohort also tended to co-occur in the 110 or so validation repertoires, with approximately 95% of cluster scores above 0. A total of about 150 TCR beta chains were listed by the study as associated with cytomegalovirus. All 120 or so repertoires were used to score co-occurrence in the validation cohort in a later analysis, because that analysis had no HLA typing for the cohort.

The sample comprised PBMCs. The source of this sequence is a man aged 18 to 29 in good health and CMV-seropositive. The sequence is built from TRBV7-9 and TRBJ2-7; TRBD2 aligns with 9 central bases. The CDR3 region reads CASSPVEAGGPYEQYF. The DNA sequence reads TGTGCCAGCAGCCCGGTGGAAGCGGGGGGACCCTACGAGCAGTACTTC.